This TCR beta chain was sequenced in a study of control samples from healthy donors and cancer patients. Sequencing was performed with immunoSEQ multiplex PCR; in TCRdb, only in-frame clones are kept and a portion is missing. The table lists approximately 66,000 clones, around 91% of them singletons. Trimming at V came to 0 bases and at J to 0 bases, leaving 4 bases not matched to a gene. CDR1 is LGHNA and CDR2 is YNFKEQ in the germline V gene. The CDR3 loop spans 16 amino acids. The rearrangement links TRBV4-2 to TRBJ1-2; 7 bases map to TRBD1. The specimen sequenced was PBMCs. This clonotype was obtained from a man in his 60s with colorectal cancer. CDR3 amino acids: CASSQDRTGANYGYTF. The CDR3 nucleotides are TGTGCCAGCAGCCAAGATCGGACAGGAGCTAACTATGGCTACACCTTC.